This TCR beta chain was identified during a study of blood T cell repertoires in COVID-19 (dated by TCRdb to between 2020 and 2021). In terms of the full investigation: The collaborator samples originated in the United States, Italy and Spain and spanned the acute and convalescent phases of COVID-19. The prospective study material was composed of cDNA or gDNA derived from T cells, B-cell-depleted T cells, or PBMCs. Subjects who had been exposed to COVID-19, were actively infected with it, or had recovered from it provided the deeply sampled blood TCRbeta repertoires that made up the dataset. The repertoires were released in a freely available public database meant as a resource for research on the immune response to SARS-CoV-2. The samples were drawn from the first 160 participants of the ongoing ImmuneRACE study and from roughly 1,300 subjects provided by 6 global collaborators. Sample metadata almost always included a de-identified subject ID, COVID-19 status, age in years and sex. HLA class I and class II types, where available, came from metadata supplied by the sample provider rather than from assay-based typing. On the study overall, not on this receptor specifically: Clinical and demographic metadata were provided uncurated, with the amount varying by source and participant.

CDR1 and CDR2 are drawn from the germline V gene (reference sequence): LNHNV, YYDKDF. From cysteine to phenylalanine, the CDR3 is 16 amino acids long. Only the CDR3 part of the read is kept: 48 bases, read in frame from the first base. Unmatched junction bases come to 9, with V trimmed by 4 bases and J by 4 bases. The immunoSEQ Assay, a bias-controlled multiplex PCR, was used to amplify TCRbeta CDR3 regions from genomic DNA. For the original study's pipeline: The number of nucleated cells in each sample was estimated from the amplification of reference gene primers within the assay. To quantify the absolute abundance of each unique TCRbeta CDR3 rearrangement, sequence reads were collapsed and filtered. Productive Simpson clonality was computed per sample as the square root of Simpson's diversity index over productive rearrangements. Not all clones reach the TCRdb copy of this immuneACCESS table, which keeps in-frame sequences only. Checked studies attribute under half of the gap to unresolved V genes and leave the rest unexplained. The D gene and trimming were derived from the DNA, and the V and J assignments and clone size from that table. The table for this sample lists around 130,000 clones; approximately 87% of them were counted only once. More than 2% of the sample rests with the top ten.

Turning to this clone: Its recognized antigen is unknown. The sample holds no much larger clone one base away, and base qualities are not on file.

The collaborating institutions used their own protocols to collect whole blood in K2EDTA tubes. For TCRbeta analysis, collaborators shipped samples as frozen whole blood, isolated PBMCs, or DNA extracted from either of those sample types. This receptor was taken from a man in his 70s with active COVID-19. The sequenced material came from peripheral blood. The chain is encoded by TRBV15 joined to TRBJ2-1; TRBD2 matches 8 bases in the middle. The DNA sequence reads TGTGCCACCAGCAACACCGCCGGGACTAGATACAATGAGCAGTTCTTC. Its protein product is CATSNTAGTRYNEQFF.